Listed below are T cell receptor beta chains from one sample, sequenced in a study of shared clonotypes between healthy human individuals. Sequencing used immunoSEQ multiplex PCR; TCRdb keeps in-frame clones, though not all of them. Of some 500,000 clones listed, 65% to 80% were seen once; the top ten hold 9.5% to 15%. The specimen sequenced was PBMCs. The receptors shown here come from a woman between 35 and 50 years old in good health. Some clones in this sample may be carry-over from other donors' samples. Each CDR3 is given without its conserved first and last residue.

>TRBV19
ASSRGQEYEQY
>TRBV20-1
SARDNGYT
>TRBV7-2
ASSLGRFYEQY
>TRBV18
ASSPSGEVVAKNIQY
>TRBV13
ASSLTGLGEQF
>TRBV2
ASSLGEGNGYT
>TRBV18
ASSLTTSSYEQY
>TRBV15
ATSRAKIQETQY
>TRBV28
ASEGKLSYNEQF
>TRBV5-1
ASSLRAETGRDRGSSYNEQF
>TRBV18
ASSPEETQY
>TRBV19
ASSIGWGGDEQF
>TRBV7-2
ASSLSSDGRNTEAF
>TRBV4-3
ASSQRLAGGPKDEQF
>TRBV30
AWSLGRAYEQY
>TRBV19
ASSIPGGSSYEQY
>TRBV5-4
ASSLTGLGDSYEQY
>TRBV14
ASSRKGAFQETQY